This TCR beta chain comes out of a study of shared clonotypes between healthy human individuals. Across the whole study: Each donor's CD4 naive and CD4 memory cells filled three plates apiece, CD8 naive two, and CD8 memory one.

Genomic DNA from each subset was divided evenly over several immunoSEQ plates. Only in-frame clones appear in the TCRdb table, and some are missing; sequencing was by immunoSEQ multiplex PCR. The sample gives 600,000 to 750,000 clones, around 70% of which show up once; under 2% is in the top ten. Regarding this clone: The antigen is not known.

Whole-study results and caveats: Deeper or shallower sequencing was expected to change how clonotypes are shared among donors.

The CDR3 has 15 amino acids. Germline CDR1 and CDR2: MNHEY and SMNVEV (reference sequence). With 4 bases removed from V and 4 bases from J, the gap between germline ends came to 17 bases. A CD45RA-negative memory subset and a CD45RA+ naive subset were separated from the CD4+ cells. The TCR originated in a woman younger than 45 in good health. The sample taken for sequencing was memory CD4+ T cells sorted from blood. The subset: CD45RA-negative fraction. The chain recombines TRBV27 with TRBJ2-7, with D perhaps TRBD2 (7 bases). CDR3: CASSWGAGRVYEQYF. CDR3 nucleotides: TGTGCCAGCAGTTGGGGGGCGGGGAGGGTATACGAGCAGTACTTC.